The 12 T cell receptor beta chains in this list originate from one sample, sequenced in a study of T-cell reconstitution after alpha-beta-depleted transplantation in children. During its preparation, the TCRbeta library received unique molecular identifiers. TCRdb re-called the PCR reads with MiXCR, one entry per CDR3 protein. This table holds approximately 190,000 distinct CDR3 sequences, 7.5% to 9.5% found once. Here the sequenced sample was PBMCs, mostly from graft donor cells, taken 360 days after TCRalphabeta/CD19-depleted stem cell transplant. Receptors originate from a male patient under 10 years old who had a stem cell transplant for acute myeloid leukemia, so the T cells may come from the graft donor.

Only a few counts were recorded for this clonotype. The V and J genes are TRBV5-5 and TRBJ2-7, with D perhaps TRBD1 (7 bases). The CDR3 runs to 15 residues. Trimming removed 0 bases at V and 2 bases at J, with 12 bases between. The germline CDR1 and CDR2 sequences are SGHKS and YYEKEE (reference sequence). The CDR3 coding sequence is TGTGCCAGCAGCTTGGTGGCAGGGGGGCCCTACGAGCAGTACGTC. Translating it yields CASSLVAGGPYEQYV.

CDR3 in DNA: TGTGCCAGCAGTTTCGGGGGGCAGGGTATGGAGGCTTTCTTT. This sequence encodes CASSFGGQGMEAFF. The chain joins TRBV12-3 or TRBV12-4 to TRBJ1-1, with D maybe TRBD1 (6 bases). V was pared by 3 bases and J by 11 bases, with 19 bases between. The CDR3 is 14 amino acids.

This clonotype showed up many times. CDR3 nucleotides: TGCAGTGCTAGAACTTGGGGGGTCAATGAGCAGTTCTTC. This codes for CSARTWGVNEQFF. This chain links TRBV20-1 with TRBJ2-1; the D gene is possibly TRBD2 (6 bases). The germline V and J ends were trimmed by 2 bases and 6 bases, with 11 bases remaining between them. Per the germline V gene, CDR1 is DFQATT and CDR2 is SNEGSKA (reference sequence). This CDR3 has 13 amino acids.

The J gene is TRBJ2-5, the V gene TRBV20-1; perhaps TRBD2 as D (6 bases). V dropped 4 bases and J dropped 2 bases, with 14 bases sitting between them. Germline-derived CDR1 and CDR2 are DFQATT and SNEGSKA (reference sequence). CDR3 length: 14 amino acids. Written as DNA, the CDR3 is TGCAGTGCTACGCCGGGACTTCCACAAGAGACCCAGTACTTC. Its protein product is CSATPGLPQETQYF.

Ten or more counts support this clonotype. This chain joins TRBV28 and TRBJ1-1, with D hard to call. Deletions cut 7 bases from V and 4 bases from J, with 10 bases between. Germline V gene sequence: CDR1 MDHEN, CDR2 SYDVKM. This CDR3 is built from 12 residues. The CDR3 DNA follows: TGTGCCAGCACCTTTTGGGGCACTGAAGCTTTCTTT. This translates into CASTFWGTEAFF.

This clonotype turned up a few times. The rearrangement uses TRBV12-3 or TRBV12-4 and TRBJ1-2; TRBD1 agrees at 8 bases. V was clipped by 1 base and J by 4 bases; unmatched bases: 8. CDR3 length: 16 residues. In DNA, the CDR3 is TGTGCCAGCAGTTTAGGGACAGGGAATCTCGGCTATGGCTACACCTTC. This encodes CASSLGTGNLGYGYTF.

Many counts were recorded for this clonotype. The rearrangement links TRBV15 to TRBJ1-2; no firm D call. The CDR3 runs to 13 residues. Germline V lookup: CDR1 LNHNV, CDR2 YYDKDF (reference sequence). The V and J ends lost 1 base and 4 bases respectively, with 7 bases between them. CDR3 protein: CATSRVVGYGYTF. The DNA for the CDR3 is TGTGCCACCAGCAGAGTAGTGGGCTATGGCTACACCTTC.

The chain links TRBV5-1 to TRBJ2-2, with 7 positions matching TRBD2. CDR3 length: 15 amino acids. The V gene's germline CDR1 is SGHRS and CDR2 YFSETQ. V lost 2 bases to trimming and J lost 5 bases; unmatched junction nucleotides: 6. The CDR3 coding sequence is TGCGCCAGCAGCTTCGGACTAGGCAGGACCGGGGAGCTGTTTTTT. Its protein product is CASSFGLGRTGELFF.

The chain combines TRBV20-1 with TRBJ2-1; D remains unclear. The germline V gene has CDR1 DFQATT and CDR2 SNEGSKA (reference sequence). With 3 bases removed from V and 1 base from J, the gap between germline ends came to 13 bases. The CDR3 runs 15 residues. CDR3 protein: CSASGYGASYNEQFF. CDR3 DNA: TGCAGTGCTAGCGGTTACGGAGCTTCCTACAATGAGCAGTTCTTC.

This clonotype was seen a handful of times. The rearrangement joins TRBV20-1 to TRBJ2-7, with a possible D match to TRBD1 (6 bases). With 6 bases removed from V and 7 bases from J, the gap between germline ends came to 16 bases. The germline V gene has CDR1 DFQATT and CDR2 SNEGSKA (reference sequence). The CDR3 extends over 12 amino acids. The CDR3 coding sequence is TGCAGTGCCCGGACAGATTCCTGGGAGCAGTACTTC. Translating gives CSARTDSWEQYF.

The chain recombines TRBV5-1 with TRBJ2-7; D gene uncertain. CDR1 is SGHRS, CDR2 YFSETQ, per germline. Between the trimmed V and J ends, which lost 0 bases and 3 bases, there was a span of 10 bases. The CDR3 runs 14 residues. The CDR3 is CASSLAGADYEQYV. CDR3 DNA sequence: TGCGCCAGCAGCTTGGCCGGAGCCGACTACGAGCAGTACGTC.

J is TRBJ2-7 and V is TRBV6-1; no clear D. V was shortened by 1 base and J by 9 bases, with 13 bases between the two germline ends. The CDR3 has 13 amino acids. Germline assignment: CDR1 MNHNS and CDR2 SASEGT. As DNA, the CDR3 is TGTGCCAGCAGTGAAGGGAACAAAGTGGGGCAGTACGTC. Protein sequence: CASSEGNKVGQYV.